This T cell receptor (beta chain) was captured by sequencing in a study of blood T cells in healthy people across ages. Study findings and constraints: Using unsorted PBMCs precluded a conclusive naive versus antigen-experienced comparison. Expanded clonotype changes were possibly confounded by unknown donor CMV status.

Primed by a sample-barcoded 5' primer and a J-beta primer mix, a second PCR proceeded for 7 to 11 cycles. Using its own MiXCR run on the 5' RACE reads, TCRdb lists one record per CDR3 protein. The repertoire holds fewer than 2,000,000 distinct CDR3 sequences, with about two fifths as singletons. As to this clonotype: Antigen specificity is unknown.

The V and J ends lost 4 bases and 13 bases, in that order; junction bases with no gene match: 9. This CDR3 has 12 amino acids. Per the germline V gene, CDR1 is DFQATT and CDR2 is SNEGSKA (reference sequence). The chain carries TRBV20-1 and TRBJ2-3; 9 bases align to TRBD1. Material: blood. The sequence derives from a human donor in good health. CDR3 sequence: CSAIGPGTGKYF. DNA for the CDR3: TGCAGTGCTATAGGCCCCGGGACAGGGAAGTATTTT.